This T cell receptor beta chain was obtained from a study of T cell responses to AZD1222 COVID-19 vaccine. V lost 4 bases, J lost 0 bases, and 11 bases lay in between. This CDR3 contains 15 residues. The germline gives CDR1 SNHLY, CDR2 FYNNEI. This table comes from immunoSEQ multiplex PCR, and its TCRdb copy is limited to in-frame clones, with some not included. Among 70,000 or so clones, about nine tenths were seen once, and the ten largest hold 20%. This chain joins TRBV2 and TRBJ2-3; tentative D call: TRBD2 (5 bases). This TCR was recovered from an adult in good health. The sequencing here drew on peripheral blood, taken on day 0 of AZD1222 vaccination. The chain's CDR3 is CASSGRRLSTDTQYF. DNA of the CDR3: TGTGCCAGCAGTGGAAGGAGGCTTAGCACAGATACGCAGTATTTT. Combining the CDR3 with reference TRBV2 and TRBJ2-3 gives the whole variable domain EPEVTQTPSHQVTQMGQEVILRCVPISNHLYFYWYRQILGQKVEFLVSFYNNEISEKSEIFDDQFSVERPDGSNFTLKIRSTKLEDSAMYFCASSGRRLSTDTQYFGPGTRLTVL.